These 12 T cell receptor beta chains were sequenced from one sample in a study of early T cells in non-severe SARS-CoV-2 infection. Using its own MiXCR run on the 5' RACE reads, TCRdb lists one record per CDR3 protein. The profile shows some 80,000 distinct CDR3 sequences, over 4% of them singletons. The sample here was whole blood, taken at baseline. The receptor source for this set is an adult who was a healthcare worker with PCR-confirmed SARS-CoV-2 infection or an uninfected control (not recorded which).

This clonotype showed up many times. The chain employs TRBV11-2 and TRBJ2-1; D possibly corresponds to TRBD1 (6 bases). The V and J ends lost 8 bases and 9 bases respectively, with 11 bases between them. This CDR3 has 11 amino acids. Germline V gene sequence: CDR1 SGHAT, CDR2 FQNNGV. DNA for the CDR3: TGTGCCAGCTATCTAGGGGGTGAGCAGTTCTTC. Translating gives CASYLGGEQFF.

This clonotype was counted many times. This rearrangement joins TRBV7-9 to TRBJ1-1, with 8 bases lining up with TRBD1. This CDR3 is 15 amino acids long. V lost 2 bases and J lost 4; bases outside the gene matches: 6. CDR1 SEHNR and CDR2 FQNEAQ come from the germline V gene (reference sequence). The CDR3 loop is CASSLRQGSITEAFF. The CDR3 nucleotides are TGTGCCAGCAGCTTAAGACAGGGGAGTATCACTGAAGCTTTCTTT.

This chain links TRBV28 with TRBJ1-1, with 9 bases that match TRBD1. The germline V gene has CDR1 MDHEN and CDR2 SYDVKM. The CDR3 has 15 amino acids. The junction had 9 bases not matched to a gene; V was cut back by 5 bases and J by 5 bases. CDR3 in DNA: TGTGCCAGCAGTGCAAACAGGGGGCGAGGGACTGAAGCTTTCTTT. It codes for CASSANRGRGTEAFF.

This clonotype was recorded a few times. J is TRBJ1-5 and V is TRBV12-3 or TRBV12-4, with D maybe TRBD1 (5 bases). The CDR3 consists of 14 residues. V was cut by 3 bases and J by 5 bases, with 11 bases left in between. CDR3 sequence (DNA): TGTGCCAGCAGTTTCGGGACCTACGATCAGCCCCAGCATTTT. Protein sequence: CASSFGTYDQPQHF.

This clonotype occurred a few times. DNA of the CDR3: TGTGCCATTAGGGACAGGGGGAGTTACGAGCAGTACTTC. This gives the protein CAIRDRGSYEQYF. The J gene is TRBJ2-7, the V gene TRBV10-3; TRBD1 aligns across 11 bases. The CDR3 extends over 13 amino acids. J was trimmed by 4 bases and V by 9 bases; bases with no gene match: 5. Looked up from germline, CDR1 is ENHRY and CDR2 is SYGVKD.

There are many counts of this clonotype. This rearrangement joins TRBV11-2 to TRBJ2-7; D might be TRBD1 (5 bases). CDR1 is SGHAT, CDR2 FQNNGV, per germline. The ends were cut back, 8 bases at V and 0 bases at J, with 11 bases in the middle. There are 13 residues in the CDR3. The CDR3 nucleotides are TGTGCCAGCGTGGCAGGGATCTCCTACGAGCAGTACTTC. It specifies CASVAGISYEQYF.

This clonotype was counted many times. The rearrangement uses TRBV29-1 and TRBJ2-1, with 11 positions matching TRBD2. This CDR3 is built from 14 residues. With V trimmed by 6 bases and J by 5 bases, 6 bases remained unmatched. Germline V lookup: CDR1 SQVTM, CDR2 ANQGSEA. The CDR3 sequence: CSVGGTSGDNEQFF. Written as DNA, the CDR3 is TGCAGCGTGGGAGGGACTAGCGGAGACAATGAGCAGTTCTTC.

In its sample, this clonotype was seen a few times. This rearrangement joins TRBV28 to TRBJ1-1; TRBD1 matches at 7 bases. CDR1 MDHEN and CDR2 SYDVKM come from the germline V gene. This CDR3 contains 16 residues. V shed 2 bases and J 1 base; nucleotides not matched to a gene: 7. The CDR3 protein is CASSLRRDRTNTEAFF. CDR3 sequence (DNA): TGTGCCAGCAGTTTACGCCGGGACAGAACGAACACTGAAGCTTTCTTT.

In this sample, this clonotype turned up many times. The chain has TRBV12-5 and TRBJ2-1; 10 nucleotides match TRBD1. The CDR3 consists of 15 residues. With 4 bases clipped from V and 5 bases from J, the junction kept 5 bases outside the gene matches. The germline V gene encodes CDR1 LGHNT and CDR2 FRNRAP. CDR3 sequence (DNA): TGTGCTAGTGGTTCGAGGGACAGGGGCAACAATGAGCAGTTCTTC. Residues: CASGSRDRGNNEQFF.

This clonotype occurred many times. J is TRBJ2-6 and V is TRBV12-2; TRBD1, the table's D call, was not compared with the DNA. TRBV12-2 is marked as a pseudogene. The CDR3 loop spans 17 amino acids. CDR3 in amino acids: CASRLGTGEPGANVLTF. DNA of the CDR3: TGTGCAAGTCGCTTAGGGACAGGGGAGCCAGGGGCCAACGTCCTGACTTTC.

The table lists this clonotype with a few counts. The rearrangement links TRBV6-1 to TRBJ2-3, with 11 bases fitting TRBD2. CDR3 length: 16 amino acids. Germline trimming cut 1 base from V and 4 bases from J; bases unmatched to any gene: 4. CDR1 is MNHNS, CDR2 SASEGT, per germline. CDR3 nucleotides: TGTGCCAGCAGTGAAGAGATAGCGGGAGGGCCAGATACGCAGTATTTT. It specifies CASSEEIAGGPDTQYF.

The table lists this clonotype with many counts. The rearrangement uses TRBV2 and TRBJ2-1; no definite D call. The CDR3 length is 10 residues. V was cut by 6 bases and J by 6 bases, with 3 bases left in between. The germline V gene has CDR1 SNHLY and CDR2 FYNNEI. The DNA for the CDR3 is TGTGCCAGCAGACTCAATGAGCAGTTCTTC. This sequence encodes CASRLNEQFF.